This TCR beta chain was sequenced during a study of early T cells in non-severe SARS-CoV-2 infection. Background on the study: Sequenced material consisted of bulk RNA (from unsorted whole blood), and chains were unpaired. Study results and caveats: The VDJdb matching leaned toward anti-spike CD8 responses and overlooked private and CD4 specificities.

This clonotype came up many times. The antigen is unknown. Individual cDNA molecules each received unique molecular identifiers attached to them. One entry per CDR3 protein, called by TCRdb with MiXCR from the 5' RACE reads. The sample shows about 40,000 distinct CDR3 sequences, roughly 6% of them seen only once. Trimming pared 4 bases from V and 7 bases from J, leaving 15 bases between. Germline CDR1 is SGHTA and CDR2 is FQGNSA. The CDR3 consists of 14 residues. The genes are TRBV7-2 and TRBJ2-3, with D maybe TRBD2 (6 bases). The sample consisted of whole blood. This TCR was sampled from an adult who was a healthcare worker with PCR-confirmed SARS-CoV-2 infection or an uninfected control (not recorded which). The DNA of the CDR3 is TGTGCCAGCAGCTCCGGGACTGTCTCAAATACGCAGTATTTT. It yields the protein CASSSGTVSNTQYF. The whole variable domain, filled in from reference TRBV7-2 and TRBJ2-3, reads GAGVSQSPSNKVTEKGKDVELRCDPISGHTALYWYRQSLGQGLEFLIYFQGNSAPDKSGLPSDRFSAERTGGSVSTLTIQRTQQEDSAVYLCASSSGTVSNTQYFGPGTRLTVL.